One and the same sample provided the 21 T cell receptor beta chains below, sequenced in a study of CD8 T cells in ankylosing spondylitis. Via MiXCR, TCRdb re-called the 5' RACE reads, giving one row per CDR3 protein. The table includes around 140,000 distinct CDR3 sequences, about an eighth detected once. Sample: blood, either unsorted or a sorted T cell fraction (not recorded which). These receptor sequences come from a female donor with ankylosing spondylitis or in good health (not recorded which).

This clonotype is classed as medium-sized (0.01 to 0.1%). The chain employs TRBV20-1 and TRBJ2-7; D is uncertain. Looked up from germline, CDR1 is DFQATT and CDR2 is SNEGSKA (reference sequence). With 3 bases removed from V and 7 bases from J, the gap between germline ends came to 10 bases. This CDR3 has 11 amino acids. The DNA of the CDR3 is TGCAGTGCTAGGGGGAACATGGAGCAGTACTTC. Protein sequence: CSARGNMEQYF.

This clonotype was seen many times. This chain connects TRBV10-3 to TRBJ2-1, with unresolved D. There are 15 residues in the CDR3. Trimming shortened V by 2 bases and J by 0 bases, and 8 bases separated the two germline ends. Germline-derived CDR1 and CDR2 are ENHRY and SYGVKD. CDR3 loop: CAISEMRSSYNEQFF. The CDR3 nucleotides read TGTGCCATCAGTGAGATGCGGAGCTCCTACAATGAGCAGTTCTTC.

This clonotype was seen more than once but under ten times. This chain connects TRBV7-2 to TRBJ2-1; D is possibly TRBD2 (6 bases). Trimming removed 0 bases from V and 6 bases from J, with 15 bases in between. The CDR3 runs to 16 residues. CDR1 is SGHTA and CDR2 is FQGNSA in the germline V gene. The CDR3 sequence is CASSLAPLTRGNEQFF. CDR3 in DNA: TGTGCCAGCAGCTTAGCGCCACTAACGCGGGGCAATGAGCAGTTCTTC.

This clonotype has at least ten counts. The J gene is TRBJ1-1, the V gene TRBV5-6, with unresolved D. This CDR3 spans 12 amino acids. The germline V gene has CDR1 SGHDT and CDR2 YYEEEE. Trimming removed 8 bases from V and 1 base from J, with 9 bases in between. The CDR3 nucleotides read TGTGCCAGACCAAACAAGAACACTGAAGCTTTCTTT. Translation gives CARPNKNTEAFF.

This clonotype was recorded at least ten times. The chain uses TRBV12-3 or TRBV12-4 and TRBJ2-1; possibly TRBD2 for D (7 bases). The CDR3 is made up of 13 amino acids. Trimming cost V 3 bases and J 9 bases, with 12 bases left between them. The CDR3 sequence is CASSLGGGGEQFF. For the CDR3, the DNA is TGTGCCAGCAGTTTGGGGGGGGGCGGTGAGCAGTTCTTC.

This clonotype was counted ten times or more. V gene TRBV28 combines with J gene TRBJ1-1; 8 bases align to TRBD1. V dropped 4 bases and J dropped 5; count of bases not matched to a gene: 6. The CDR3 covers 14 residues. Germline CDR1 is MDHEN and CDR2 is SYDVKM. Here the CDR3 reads CASSSHRGGTEAFF. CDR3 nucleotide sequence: TGTGCCAGCAGTTCCCACAGGGGGGGGACTGAAGCTTTCTTT. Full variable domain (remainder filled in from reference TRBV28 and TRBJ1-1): DVKVTQSSRYLVKRTGEKVFLECVQDMDHENMFWYRQDPGLGLRLIYFSYDVKMKEKGDIPEGYSVSREKKERFSLILESASTNQTSMYLCASSSHRGGTEAFFGQGTRLTVV.

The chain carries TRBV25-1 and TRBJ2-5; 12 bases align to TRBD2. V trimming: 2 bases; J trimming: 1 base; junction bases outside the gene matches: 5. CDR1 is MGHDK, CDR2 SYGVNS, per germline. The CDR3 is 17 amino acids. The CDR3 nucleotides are TGTGCCAGCAGTGAAAGGAAACTAGCGGGGGGCCAAGAGACCCAGTACTTC. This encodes CASSERKLAGGQETQYF. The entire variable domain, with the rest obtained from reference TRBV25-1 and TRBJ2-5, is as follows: EADIYQTPRYLVIGTGKKITLECSQTMGHDKMYWYQQDPGMELHLIHYSYGVNSTEKGDLSSESTVSRIRTEHFPLTLESARPSHTSQYLCASSERKLAGGQETQYFGPGTRLLVL.

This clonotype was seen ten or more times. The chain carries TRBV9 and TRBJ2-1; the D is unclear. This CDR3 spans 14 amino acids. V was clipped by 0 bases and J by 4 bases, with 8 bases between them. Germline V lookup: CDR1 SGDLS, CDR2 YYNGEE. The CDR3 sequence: CASSVAPTYNEQFF. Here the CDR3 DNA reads TGTGCCAGCAGCGTAGCTCCGACATACAATGAGCAGTTCTTC.

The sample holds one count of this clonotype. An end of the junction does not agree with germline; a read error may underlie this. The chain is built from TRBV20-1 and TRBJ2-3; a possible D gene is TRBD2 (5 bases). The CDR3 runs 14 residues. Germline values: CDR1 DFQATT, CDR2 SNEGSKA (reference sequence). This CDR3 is CSANGQRRGDTKYF. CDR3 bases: TGCAGTGCTAACGGGCAGCGGAGAGGTGATACGAAGTATTTT.

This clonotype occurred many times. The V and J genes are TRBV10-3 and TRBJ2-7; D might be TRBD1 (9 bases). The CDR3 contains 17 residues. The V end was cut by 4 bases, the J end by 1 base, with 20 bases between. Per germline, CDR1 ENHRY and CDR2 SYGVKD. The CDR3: CAISGSREDRGSYEQYF. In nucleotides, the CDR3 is TGTGCCATCAGTGGTTCGCGGGAGGACAGGGGTTCCTACGAGCAGTACTTC.

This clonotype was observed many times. CDR3 in amino acids: CASSPLLAEGIRETQYF. The CDR3 DNA reads as TGTGCCAGCAGTCCCCTTTTGGCCGAGGGGATTCGAGAGACCCAGTACTTC. V usage is TRBV11-2 and J usage is TRBJ2-5, with D perhaps TRBD1 or TRBD2 (5 bases each). CDR1 is SGHAT, CDR2 FQNNGV, per germline. With 6 bases removed from V and 4 bases from J, the gap between germline ends came to 24 bases. This CDR3 region has 17 residues. The entire variable domain, with the rest obtained from reference TRBV11-2 and TRBJ2-5, is as follows: EAGVAQSPRYKIIEKRQSVAFWCNPISGHATLYWYQQILGQGPKLLIQFQNNGVVDDSQLPKDRFSAERLKGVDSTLKIQPAKLEDSAVYLCASSPLLAEGIRETQYFGPGTRLLVL.

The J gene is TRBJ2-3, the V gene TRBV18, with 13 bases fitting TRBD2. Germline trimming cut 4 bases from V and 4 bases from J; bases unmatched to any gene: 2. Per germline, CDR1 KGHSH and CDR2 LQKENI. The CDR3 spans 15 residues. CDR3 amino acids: CASSRTSGSADTQYF. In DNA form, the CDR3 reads TGTGCCAGCTCACGGACTAGCGGGAGCGCAGATACGCAGTATTTT. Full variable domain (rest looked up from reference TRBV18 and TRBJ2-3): NAGVMQNPRHLVRRRGQEARLRCSPMKGHSHVYWYRQLPEEGLKFMVYLQKENIIDESGMPKERFSAEFPKEGPSILRIQQVVRGDSAAYFCASSRTSGSADTQYFGPGTRLTVL.

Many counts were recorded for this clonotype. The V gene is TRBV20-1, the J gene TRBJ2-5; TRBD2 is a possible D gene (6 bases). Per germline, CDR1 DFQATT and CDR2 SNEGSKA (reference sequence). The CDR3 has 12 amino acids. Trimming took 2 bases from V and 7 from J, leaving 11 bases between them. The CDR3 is CSARPGRTTQYF. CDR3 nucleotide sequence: TGCAGTGCTAGACCCGGGAGAACGACCCAGTACTTC.

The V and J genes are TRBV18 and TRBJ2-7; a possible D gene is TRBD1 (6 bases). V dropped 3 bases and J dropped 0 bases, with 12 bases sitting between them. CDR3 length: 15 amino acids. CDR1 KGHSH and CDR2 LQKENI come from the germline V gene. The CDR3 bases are TGTGCCAGCTCACCCGGACAGCAATCCTCCTACGAGCAGTACTTC. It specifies CASSPGQQSSYEQYF.

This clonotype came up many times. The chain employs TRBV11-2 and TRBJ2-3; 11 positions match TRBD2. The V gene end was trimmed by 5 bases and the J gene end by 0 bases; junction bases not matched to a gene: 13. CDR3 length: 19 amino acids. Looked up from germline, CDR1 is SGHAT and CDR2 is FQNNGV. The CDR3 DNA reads TGTGCCAGCAGCCAGGGGTCTAGCGGGAGGACGTCTAGCACAGATACGCAGTATTTT. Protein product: CASSQGSSGRTSSTDTQYF.

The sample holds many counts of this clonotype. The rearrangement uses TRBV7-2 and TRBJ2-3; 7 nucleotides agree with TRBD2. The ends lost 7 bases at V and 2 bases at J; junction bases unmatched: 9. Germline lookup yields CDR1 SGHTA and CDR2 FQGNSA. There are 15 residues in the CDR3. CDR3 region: CASISGAGITDTQYF. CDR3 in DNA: TGTGCCAGCATCAGCGGGGCGGGGATCACAGATACGCAGTATTTT.

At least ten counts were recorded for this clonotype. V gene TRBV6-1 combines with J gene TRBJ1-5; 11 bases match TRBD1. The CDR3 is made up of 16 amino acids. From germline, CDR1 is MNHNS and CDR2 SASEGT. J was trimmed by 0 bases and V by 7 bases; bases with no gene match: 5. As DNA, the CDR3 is TGTGCCAGCAAGAAGGACAGGGGGCTTAGCAATCAGCCCCAGCATTTT. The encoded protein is CASKKDRGLSNQPQHF.

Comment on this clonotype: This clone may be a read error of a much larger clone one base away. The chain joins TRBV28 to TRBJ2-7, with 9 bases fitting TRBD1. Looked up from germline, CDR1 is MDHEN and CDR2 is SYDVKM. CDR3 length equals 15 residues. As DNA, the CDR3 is TGTGCCAGCAACCCTTGGGACAGGGAGTCCTACGAGCAGTGCTTC. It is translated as CASNPWDRESYEQCF.

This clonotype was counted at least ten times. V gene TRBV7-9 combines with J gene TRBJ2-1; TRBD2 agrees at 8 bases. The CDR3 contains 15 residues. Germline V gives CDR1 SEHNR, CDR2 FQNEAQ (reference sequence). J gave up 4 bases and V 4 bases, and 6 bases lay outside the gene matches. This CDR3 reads CASSSPSGSYNEQFF. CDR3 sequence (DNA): TGTGCCAGCAGCTCCCCGAGCGGGAGTTACAATGAGCAGTTCTTC.

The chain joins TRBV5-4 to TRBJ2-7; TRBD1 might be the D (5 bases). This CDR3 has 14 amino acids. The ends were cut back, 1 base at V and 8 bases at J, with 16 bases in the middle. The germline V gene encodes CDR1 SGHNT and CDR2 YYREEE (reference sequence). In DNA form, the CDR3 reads TGTGCCAGCAGCTTGCCCGGACAAGGTGCGAAGCAGTACTTC. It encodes CASSLPGQGAKQYF.

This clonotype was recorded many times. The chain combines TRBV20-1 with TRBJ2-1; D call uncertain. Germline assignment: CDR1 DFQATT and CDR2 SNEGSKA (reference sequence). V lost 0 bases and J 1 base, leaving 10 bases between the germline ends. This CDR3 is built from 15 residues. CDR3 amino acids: CSARDLASSYNEQFF. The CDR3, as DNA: TGCAGTGCTAGAGATTTGGCCAGTTCCTACAATGAGCAGTTCTTC.